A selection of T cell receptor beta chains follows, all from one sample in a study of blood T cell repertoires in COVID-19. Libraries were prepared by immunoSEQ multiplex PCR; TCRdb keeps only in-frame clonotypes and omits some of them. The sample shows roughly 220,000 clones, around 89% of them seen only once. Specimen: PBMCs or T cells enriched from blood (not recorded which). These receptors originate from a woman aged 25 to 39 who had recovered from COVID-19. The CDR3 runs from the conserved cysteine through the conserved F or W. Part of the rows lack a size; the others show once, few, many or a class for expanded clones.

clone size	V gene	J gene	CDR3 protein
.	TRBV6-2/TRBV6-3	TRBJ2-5	CASSYGGTGGGTQYF
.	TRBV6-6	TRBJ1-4	CASGYRGLNEKLFF
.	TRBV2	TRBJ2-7	CASSEARDEQYF
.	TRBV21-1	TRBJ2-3	CASSNPERGTDTQYF
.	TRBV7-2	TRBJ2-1	CASSLEGGAGPYNEQFF
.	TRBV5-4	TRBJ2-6	CASSLLAQSGANVLTF
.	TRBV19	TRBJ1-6	CATGDREASKYNSPLHF
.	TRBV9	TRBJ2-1	CASSLNTHSYNEQFF
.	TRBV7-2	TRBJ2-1	CASSLGAGGPFEQFF
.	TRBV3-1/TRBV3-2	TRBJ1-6	CASSQGPGDYGSPLHF
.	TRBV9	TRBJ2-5	CASSVSSGGWETQYF
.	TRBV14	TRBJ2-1	CASSQVSGGAWNEQFF
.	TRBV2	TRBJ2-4	CASSPLAGGPGNIQYF
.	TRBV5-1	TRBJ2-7	CASSLEGAINEQYF
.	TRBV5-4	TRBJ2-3	CASSWDRASTDTQYF
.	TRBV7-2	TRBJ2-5	CASSPGRSETQYF
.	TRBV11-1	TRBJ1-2	CASSLFGTGEGYTF
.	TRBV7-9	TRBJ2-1	CASSRSLGVVNEQFF
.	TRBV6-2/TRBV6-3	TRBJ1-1	CASSRQGWTEAFF
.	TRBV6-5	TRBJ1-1	CASRPLDSNTEAFF
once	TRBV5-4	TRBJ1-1	CASSLRGTEAFF
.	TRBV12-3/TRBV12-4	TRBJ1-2	CASSRGGSYTF
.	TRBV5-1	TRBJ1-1	CASSLRHSRNTEAFF
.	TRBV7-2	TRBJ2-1	CASSIGTSGFEQFF